The entry that follows covers one T cell receptor (beta chain) sequence. RNA extraction was followed by reverse transcription into cDNA, which acted as the sequencing template. The data were produced by immunoSEQ multiplex PCR, yet TCRdb's version contains in-frame clones alone and is incomplete. The data contain more than 150,000 clones, around 58% of them seen just once; the ten biggest clones take up about 12%. These data are taken from a study of CD8+ T cells in alopecia areata. Study-wide background: Treated patients were given oral tofacitinib, which was dosed at 5 to 10 mg twice daily. Disease severity was quantified as SALT score of affected scalp area.

The germline V gene encodes CDR1 SQVTM and CDR2 ANQGSEA. This CDR3 comprises 15 residues. V trimming: 3 bases; J trimming: 2 bases; junction bases outside the gene matches: 8. The treatment is: oral pan-JAK inhibitor, 5-10 mg twice daily. Peripheral blood, together with lesional scalp punch biopsies, was collected from alopecia areata patients. The TCR sequence derives from a human donor with alopecia areata. Sequences were derived from CD8+ T cells sorted from blood, sampled at week 24, from a patient treated with tofacitinib. V gene TRBV29-1 combines with J gene TRBJ2-3; 7 bases fit TRBD2. CDR3 coding DNA: TGCAGCGTTGATGTTAGAGCGGGATACACAGATACGCAGTATTTT. Its protein is CSVDVRAGYTDTQYF.